The 14 T cell receptor beta chains given below trace back to one sample, sequenced in a study of a mutant IDH1 vaccine in newly diagnosed glioma. Their cognate antigens are unknown. Time point denoted: week 11, during vaccination. It was 300 ug of mutant IDH1 20-mer peptide that made up each vaccine dose, given with topical imiquimod. TCRdb's table, derived via immunoSEQ multiplex PCR, lists solely in-frame clones and lacks some. Counted here are 57,000 or so clones, about four fifths occurring once; the ten biggest clones make up about 3.7%. This sample comprised PBMCs, obtained from a glioma patient whose treatment included an IDH1 peptide vaccine. These receptors were taken from a man aged 30 to 45 with glioma.

The chain has TRBV5-4 and TRBJ1-2; TRBD1 matches at 8 bases. CDR3 length: 14 residues. Germline assignment: CDR1 SGHNT and CDR2 YYREEE (reference sequence). V lost 4 bases to trimming and J lost 4 bases; unmatched junction nucleotides: 6. For the CDR3, the DNA is TGTGCCAGCAGCCCGCCAGGGACAGGCTATGGCTACACCTTC. Protein sequence: CASSPPGTGYGYTF.

The genes are TRBV28 and TRBJ2-7; D gene unclear. The CDR3 loop spans 15 amino acids. CDR1 is MDHEN and CDR2 is SYDVKM in the germline V gene. V was trimmed by 2 bases and J by 6 bases, leaving 17 bases between them. The CDR3 is CASSLGVAMVGEQYF. The DNA of the CDR3 is TGTGCCAGCAGTTTAGGGGTAGCCATGGTTGGCGAGCAGTACTTC.

The V call is TRBV28, the J call TRBJ2-3; D unresolved. There are 15 residues in the CDR3. Trimming stripped 3 bases from V and 0 bases from J, with 10 bases between. The germline gives CDR1 MDHEN, CDR2 SYDVKM. CDR3 DNA sequence: TGTGCCAGCAGTTTTGTCGGAGCCAGCACAGATACGCAGTATTTT. Translation: CASSFVGASTDTQYF.

This sequence joins TRBV11-2 and TRBJ2-3; 11 positions match TRBD2. The CDR3 consists of 16 residues. J was trimmed by 4 bases and V by 1 base; bases with no gene match: 4. Germline CDR1 is SGHAT and CDR2 is FQNNGV. The chain's CDR3 is CASSLVLAGGPDTQYF. The CDR3 DNA reads as TGTGCCAGCAGCTTAGTGCTAGCGGGGGGTCCAGATACGCAGTATTTT.

The rearrangement links TRBV18 to TRBJ1-2, with TRBD1 matching over 10 bases. With V trimmed by 4 bases and J by 6 bases, 2 bases remained unmatched. CDR3 size: 13 residues. The germline V gene encodes CDR1 KGHSH and CDR2 LQKENI. The CDR3 DNA reads TGTGCCAGCTCACGCGACAGGGGGCATGGCTACACCTTC. This encodes CASSRDRGHGYTF.

The CDR3: CASSSTNGDNYGYTF. The CDR3 region has the DNA TGTGCCAGCAGCTCCACGAATGGGGATAACTATGGCTACACCTTC. J is TRBJ1-2 and V is TRBV7-9; D uncertain. This CDR3 has 15 amino acids. Germline V gives CDR1 SEHNR, CDR2 FQNEAQ (reference sequence). Trimming stripped 4 bases from V and 1 base from J, with 13 bases between.

The chain joins TRBV25-1 to TRBJ2-7, with D unresolved. V was cut by 7 bases and J by 2 bases, with 9 bases left in between. The CDR3 has 12 amino acids. CDR1 and CDR2 from the germline V gene are MGHDK and SYGVNS. The CDR3 DNA follows: TGTGCCAGCAAAGGGCTTACCTACGAGCAGTACTTC. This codes for CASKGLTYEQYF.

The table lists this clone with a few counts. The chain carries TRBV10-3 and TRBJ2-7; tentatively, D is TRBD2 (6 bases). This CDR3 comprises 17 residues. CDR1 and CDR2 from the germline V gene are ENHRY and SYGVKD. Trimming took off 2 bases at V and 0 bases at J, with 17 bases between the two ends. In DNA, the CDR3 is TGTGCCATCAGTGAGCCGGTAGGGACTGATAGCTCCTACGAGCAGTACTTC. Amino acids: CAISEPVGTDSSYEQYF.

The J gene is TRBJ2-1, the V gene TRBV2; D is possibly TRBD2 (5 bases). V lost 7 bases and J 4 bases, leaving 14 bases between the germline ends. The CDR3 sequence is 14 residues long. The germline gives CDR1 SNHLY, CDR2 FYNNEI. The CDR3 protein is CASNDLGLYNEQFF. CDR3 nucleotides: TGTGCCAGCAACGACCTTGGACTTTACAATGAGCAGTTCTTC.

V gene TRBV2 combines with J gene TRBJ1-5, with TRBD1 identical over 10 bases. There are 21 residues in the CDR3. V trimming: 2 bases; J trimming: 2 bases; junction bases outside the gene matches: 18. Germline-derived CDR1 and CDR2 are SNHLY and FYNNEI. The CDR3 region has the DNA TGTGCCAGCAGTGAACCCGGGGGAAGACAGGGGGCAAATGATGGCAATCAGCCCCAGCATTTT. Translation: CASSEPGGRQGANDGNQPQHF.

The rearrangement uses TRBV9 and TRBJ2-5, with 11 bases that match TRBD2. CDR3 length: 16 residues. J was trimmed by 5 bases and V by 4 bases; bases with no gene match: 10. Germline assignment: CDR1 SGDLS and CDR2 YYNGEE. The CDR3 DNA sequence: TGTGCCAGCAGCTTTCTAGCGGGGGGCTCGGTGGAGACCCAGTACTTC. This translates into CASSFLAGGSVETQYF.

The chain couples TRBV7-2 to TRBJ2-1; no reliable D call. The CDR3 length is 12 residues. Trimming left V 3 bases short and J 7 bases short, with 7 bases between. The germline V gene has CDR1 SGHTA and CDR2 FQGNSA. CDR3 coding DNA: TGTGCCAGCAGCTTGTGGGTGAATGAGCAGTTCTTC. Encoded protein: CASSLWVNEQFF. The complete variable domain, with remaining parts taken from reference TRBV7-2 and TRBJ2-1, reads GAGVSQSPSNKVTEKGKDVELRCDPISGHTALYWYRQSLGQGLEFLIYFQGNSAPDKSGLPSDRFSAERTGGSVSTLTIQRTQQEDSAVYLCASSLWVNEQFFGPGTRLTVL.

This chain links TRBV27 with TRBJ2-2, with D possibly matching TRBD1 (7 bases). CDR3 length: 16 residues. Trimming took 3 bases from V and 3 from J, leaving 14 bases between them. Germline V gene data show CDR1 as MNHEY and CDR2 as SMNVEV (reference sequence). The DNA for the CDR3 is TGTGCCAGCAGTTTTCTACCCAGGGGGGACACCGGGGAGCTGTTTTTT. Translating gives CASSFLPRGDTGELFF.

The CDR3 nucleotides read TGTGCCAGCAGCGTCACAGGGATGACAGATACGCAGTATTTT. Amino acids: CASSVTGMTDTQYF. V gene TRBV9 combines with J gene TRBJ2-3; possible D gene TRBD1, 6 bases. Per germline, CDR1 SGDLS and CDR2 YYNGEE. CDR3 size: 14 residues. The V end lost 2 bases, the J end lost 3 bases, and 10 bases lay between the germline ends.